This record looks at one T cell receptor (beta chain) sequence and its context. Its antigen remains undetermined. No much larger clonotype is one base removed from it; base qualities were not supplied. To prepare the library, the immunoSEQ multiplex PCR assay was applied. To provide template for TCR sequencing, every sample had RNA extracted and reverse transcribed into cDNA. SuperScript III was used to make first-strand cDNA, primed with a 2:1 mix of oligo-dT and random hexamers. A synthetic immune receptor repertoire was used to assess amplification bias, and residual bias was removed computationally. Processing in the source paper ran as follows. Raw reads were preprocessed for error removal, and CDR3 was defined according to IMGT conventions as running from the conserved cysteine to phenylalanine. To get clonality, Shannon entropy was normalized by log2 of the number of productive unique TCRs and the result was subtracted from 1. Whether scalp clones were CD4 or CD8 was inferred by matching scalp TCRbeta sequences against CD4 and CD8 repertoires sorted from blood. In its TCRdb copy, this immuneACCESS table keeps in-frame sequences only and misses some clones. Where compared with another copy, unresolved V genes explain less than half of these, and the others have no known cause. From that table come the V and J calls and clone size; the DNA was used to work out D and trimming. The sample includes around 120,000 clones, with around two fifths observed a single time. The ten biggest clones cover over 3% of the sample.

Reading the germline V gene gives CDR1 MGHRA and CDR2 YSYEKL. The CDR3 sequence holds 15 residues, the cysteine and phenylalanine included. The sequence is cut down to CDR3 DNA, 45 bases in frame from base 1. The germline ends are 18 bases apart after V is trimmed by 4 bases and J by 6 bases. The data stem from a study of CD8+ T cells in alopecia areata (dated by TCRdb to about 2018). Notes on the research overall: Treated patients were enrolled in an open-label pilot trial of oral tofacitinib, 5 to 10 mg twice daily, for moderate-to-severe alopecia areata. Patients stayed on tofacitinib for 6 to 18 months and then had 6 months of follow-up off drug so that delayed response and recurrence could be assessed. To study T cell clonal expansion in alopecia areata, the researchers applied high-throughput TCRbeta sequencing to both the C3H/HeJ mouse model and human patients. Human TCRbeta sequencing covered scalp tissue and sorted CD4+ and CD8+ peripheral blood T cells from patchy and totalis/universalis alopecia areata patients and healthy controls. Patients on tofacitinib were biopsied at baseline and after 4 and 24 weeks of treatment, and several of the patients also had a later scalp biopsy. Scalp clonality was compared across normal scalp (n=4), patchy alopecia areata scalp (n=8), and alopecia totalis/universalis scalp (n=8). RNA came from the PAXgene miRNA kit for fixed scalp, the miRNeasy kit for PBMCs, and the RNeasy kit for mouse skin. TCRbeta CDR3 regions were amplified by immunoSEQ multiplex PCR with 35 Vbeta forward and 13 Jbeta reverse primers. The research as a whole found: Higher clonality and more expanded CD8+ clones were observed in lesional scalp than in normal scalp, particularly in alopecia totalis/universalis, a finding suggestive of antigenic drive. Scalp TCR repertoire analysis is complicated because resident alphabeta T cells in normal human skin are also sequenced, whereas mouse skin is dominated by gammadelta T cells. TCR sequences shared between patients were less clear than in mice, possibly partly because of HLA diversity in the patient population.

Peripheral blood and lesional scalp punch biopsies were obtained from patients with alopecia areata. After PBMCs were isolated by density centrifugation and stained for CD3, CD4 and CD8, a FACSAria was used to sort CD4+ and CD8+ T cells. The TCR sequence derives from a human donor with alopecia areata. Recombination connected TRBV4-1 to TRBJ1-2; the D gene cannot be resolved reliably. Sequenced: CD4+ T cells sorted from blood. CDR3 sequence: CASSPIDRRRNGYTF. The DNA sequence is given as TGCGCCAGCAGCCCCATCGACCGGAGGAGGAATGGCTACACCTTC.